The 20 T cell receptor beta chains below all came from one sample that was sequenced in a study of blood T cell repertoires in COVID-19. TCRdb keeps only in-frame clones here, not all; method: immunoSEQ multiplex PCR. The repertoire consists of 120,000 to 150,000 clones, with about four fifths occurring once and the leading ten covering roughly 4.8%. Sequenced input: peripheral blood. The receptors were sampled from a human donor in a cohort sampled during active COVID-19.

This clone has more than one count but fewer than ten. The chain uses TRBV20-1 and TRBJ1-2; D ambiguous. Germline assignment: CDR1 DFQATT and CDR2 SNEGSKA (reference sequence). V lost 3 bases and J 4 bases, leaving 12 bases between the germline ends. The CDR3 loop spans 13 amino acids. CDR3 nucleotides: TGCAGTGCTAGTAGAGAATTCATCTATGGCTACACCTTC. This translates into CSASREFIYGYTF.

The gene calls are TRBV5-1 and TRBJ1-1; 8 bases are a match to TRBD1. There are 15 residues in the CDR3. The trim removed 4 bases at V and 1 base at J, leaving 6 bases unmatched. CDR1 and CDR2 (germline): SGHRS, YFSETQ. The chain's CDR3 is CASSQGQGANTEAFF. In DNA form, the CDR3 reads TGCGCCAGCAGCCAAGGACAGGGAGCGAACACTGAAGCTTTCTTT. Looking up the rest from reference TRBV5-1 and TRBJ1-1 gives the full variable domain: KAGVTQTPRYLIKTRGQQVTLSCSPISGHRSVSWYQQTPGQGLQFLFEYFSETQRNKGNFPGRFSGRQFSNSRSEMNVSTLELGDSALYLCASSQGQGANTEAFFGQGTRLTVV.

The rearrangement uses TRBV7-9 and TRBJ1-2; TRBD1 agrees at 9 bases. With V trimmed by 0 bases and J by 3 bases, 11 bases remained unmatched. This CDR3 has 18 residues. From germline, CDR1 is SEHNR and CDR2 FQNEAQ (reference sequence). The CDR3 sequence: CASSLAGAGTGFDYGYTF. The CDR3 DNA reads TGTGCCAGCAGCTTAGCGGGTGCCGGGACAGGGTTCGACTATGGCTACACCTTC.

The DNA for the CDR3 is TGTGCCAGCAGTTTAGGGACAGGGGGCTATATTTGGGTCAAAAACATTCAGTACTTC. It codes for CASSLGTGGYIWVKNIQYF. J is TRBJ2-4 and V is TRBV28; 12 nucleotides agree with TRBD1. Trimming removed 2 bases from V and 3 bases from J; junction bases left unmatched: 11. CDR1 is MDHEN, CDR2 SYDVKM, per germline. This CDR3 is 19 amino acids long.

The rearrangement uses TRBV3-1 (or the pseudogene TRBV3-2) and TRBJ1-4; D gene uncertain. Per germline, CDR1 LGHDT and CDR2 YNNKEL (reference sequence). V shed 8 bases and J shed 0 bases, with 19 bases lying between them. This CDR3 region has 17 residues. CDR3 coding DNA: TGTGCCAGCGGTGTGAATGGGAGGTCATCAACTAATGAAAAACTGTTTTTT. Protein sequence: CASGVNGRSSTNEKLFF.

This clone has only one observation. CDR3 DNA sequence: TGTGCCAGTAGTATAGGAGGCAGGGAATACGATCAGCCCCAGCATTTT. It yields the protein CASSIGGREYDQPQHF. The genes are TRBV19 and TRBJ1-5, with D maybe TRBD1 (5 bases). V lost 1 base to trimming and J lost 5 bases, with 15 bases between them. Germline loops: CDR1 LNHDA, CDR2 SQIVND (reference sequence). The CDR3 runs 16 residues.

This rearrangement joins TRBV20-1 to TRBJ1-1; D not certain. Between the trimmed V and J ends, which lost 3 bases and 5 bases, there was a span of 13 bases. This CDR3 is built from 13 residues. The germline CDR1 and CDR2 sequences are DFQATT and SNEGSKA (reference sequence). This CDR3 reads CSASFRGSTEAFF. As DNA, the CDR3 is TGCAGTGCTAGTTTTCGGGGTTCTACTGAAGCTTTCTTT.

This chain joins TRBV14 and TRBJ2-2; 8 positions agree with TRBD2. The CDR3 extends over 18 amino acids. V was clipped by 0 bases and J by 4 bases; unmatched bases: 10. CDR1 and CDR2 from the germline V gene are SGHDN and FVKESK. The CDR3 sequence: CASSQDRGAGVGTGELFF. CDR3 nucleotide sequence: TGTGCCAGCAGCCAAGATCGGGGAGCGGGGGTCGGCACCGGGGAGCTGTTTTTT.

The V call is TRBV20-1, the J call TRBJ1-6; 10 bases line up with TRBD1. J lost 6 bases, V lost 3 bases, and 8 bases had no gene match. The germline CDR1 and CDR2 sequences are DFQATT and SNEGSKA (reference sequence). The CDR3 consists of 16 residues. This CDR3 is CSASVVGQGVNSPLHF. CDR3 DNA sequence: TGCAGTGCTAGTGTGGTCGGACAGGGGGTTAATTCACCCCTCCACTTT.

CDR3 in amino acids: CATSTGTVETQYF. In nucleotides, the CDR3 is TGTGCCACCAGTACCGGGACAGTAGAGACCCAGTACTTC. The chain employs TRBV24-1 and TRBJ2-5; 7 nucleotides align to TRBD1. V dropped 6 bases and J dropped 4; count of bases not matched to a gene: 4. This CDR3 has 13 amino acids. Germline V gives CDR1 KGHDR, CDR2 SFDVKD.

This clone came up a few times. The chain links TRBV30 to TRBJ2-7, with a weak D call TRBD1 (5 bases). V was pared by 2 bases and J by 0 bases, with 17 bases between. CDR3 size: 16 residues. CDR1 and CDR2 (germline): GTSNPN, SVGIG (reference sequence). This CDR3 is CAWSYQDSKSSYEQYF. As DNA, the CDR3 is TGTGCCTGGAGTTATCAAGACAGTAAAAGCTCCTACGAGCAGTACTTC.

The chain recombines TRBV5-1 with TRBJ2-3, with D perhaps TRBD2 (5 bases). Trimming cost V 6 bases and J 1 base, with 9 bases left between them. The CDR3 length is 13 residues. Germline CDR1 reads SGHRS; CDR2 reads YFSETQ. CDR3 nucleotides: TGCGCCAGCAACGCGGAGGGCACAGATACGCAGTATTTT. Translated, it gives CASNAEGTDTQYF.

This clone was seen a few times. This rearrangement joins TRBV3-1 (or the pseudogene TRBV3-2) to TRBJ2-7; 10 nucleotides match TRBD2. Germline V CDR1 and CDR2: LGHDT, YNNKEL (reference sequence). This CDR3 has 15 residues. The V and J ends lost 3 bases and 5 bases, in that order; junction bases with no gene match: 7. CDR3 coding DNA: TGTGCCAGCAGCCACTCCTTTAGCGGGGGGAACGAGCAGTACTTC. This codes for CASSHSFSGGNEQYF.

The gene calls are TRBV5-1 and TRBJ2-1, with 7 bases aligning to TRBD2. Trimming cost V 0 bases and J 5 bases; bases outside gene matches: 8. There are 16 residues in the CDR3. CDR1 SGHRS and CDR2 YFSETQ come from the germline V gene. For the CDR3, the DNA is TGCGCCAGCAGCTTGGGTTCTAGCGGAAGGGACAATGAGCAGTTCTTC. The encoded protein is CASSLGSSGRDNEQFF.

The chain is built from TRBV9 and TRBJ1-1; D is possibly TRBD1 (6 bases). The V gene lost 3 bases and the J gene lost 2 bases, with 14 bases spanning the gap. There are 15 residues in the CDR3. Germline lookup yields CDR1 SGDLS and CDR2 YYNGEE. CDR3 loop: CASSAGGGGNTEAFF. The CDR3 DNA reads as TGTGCCAGCAGCGCCGGGGGGGGCGGCAACACTGAAGCTTTCTTT.

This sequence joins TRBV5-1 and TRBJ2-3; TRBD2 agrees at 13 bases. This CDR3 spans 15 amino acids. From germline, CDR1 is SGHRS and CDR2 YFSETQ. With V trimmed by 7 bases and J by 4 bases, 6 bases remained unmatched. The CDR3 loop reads CASGLAGVVADTQYF. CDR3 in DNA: TGCGCCAGCGGACTAGCGGGAGTCGTGGCAGATACGCAGTATTTT.

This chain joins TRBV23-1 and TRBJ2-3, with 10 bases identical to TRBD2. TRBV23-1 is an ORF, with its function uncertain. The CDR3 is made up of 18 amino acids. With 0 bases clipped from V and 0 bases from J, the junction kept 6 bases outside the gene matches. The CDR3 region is CASSQSASGSPSTDTQYF. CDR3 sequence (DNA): TGCGCCAGCAGTCAATCGGCTAGCGGGAGTCCTAGCACAGATACGCAGTATTTT.

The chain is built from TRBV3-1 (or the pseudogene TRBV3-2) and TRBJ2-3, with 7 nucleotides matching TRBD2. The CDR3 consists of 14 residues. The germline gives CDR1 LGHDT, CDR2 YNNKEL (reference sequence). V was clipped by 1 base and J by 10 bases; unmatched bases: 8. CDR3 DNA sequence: TGTGCCAGCAGCCAAGCCCCGGGGAGGGGATCGCAGTATTTT. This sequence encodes CASSQAPGRGSQYF.

The DNA of the CDR3 is TGTGCCAGCAGCCAATGGACAGGGGATCGCTATGGCTACACCTTC. Its translation is CASSQWTGDRYGYTF. This chain links TRBV14 with TRBJ1-2, with 9 nucleotides matching TRBD1. V dropped 2 bases and J dropped 4; count of bases not matched to a gene: 5. Germline V lookup: CDR1 SGHDN, CDR2 FVKESK. The CDR3 length is 15 residues.

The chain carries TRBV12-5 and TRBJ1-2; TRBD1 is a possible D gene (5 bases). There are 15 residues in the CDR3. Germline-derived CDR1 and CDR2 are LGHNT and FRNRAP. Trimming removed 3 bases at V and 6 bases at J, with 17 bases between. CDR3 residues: CASGFAPDTQNGYTF. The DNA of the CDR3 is TGTGCTAGTGGTTTCGCCCCGGACACTCAGAATGGCTACACCTTC.